One and the same sample provided the 28 T cell receptor beta chains below, sequenced in a study of shared clonotypes between healthy human individuals. Method: immunoSEQ multiplex PCR; TCRdb's copy keeps in-frame clones and lacks some. Of about 2.4 million clones listed, approximately 93% are singletons. The specimen was naive CD4+ T cells from PBMCs. Documented subset: CD45RA+ positively selected. The receptors derive from a man in his late teens or twenties in good health. Some clones in this sample may be carry-over from other donors' samples.

With respect to this clone: Other DNA sequences in this specimen translate into the identical CDR3. The V gene is TRBV7-3, the J gene TRBJ1-2; TRBD1 matches 7 bases. The CDR3 length is 13 residues. Unmatched junction bases numbered 5, after V lost 2 bases and J lost 8 bases. Germline CDR1 reads SGHTA; CDR2 reads FQGTGA. The CDR3 DNA follows: TGTGCCAGCAGCTTAGGTACAGGGGACGGCTACACCTTC. Amino acids: CASSLGTGDGYTF.

V usage is TRBV7-9 and J usage is TRBJ1-2; 7 bases fit TRBD1. After removal of 3 bases from V and 4 bases from J, the junction contained 2 bases not matched to a gene. Germline CDR1 reads SEHNR; CDR2 reads FQNEAQ (reference sequence). This CDR3 spans 13 amino acids. CDR3 nucleotides: TGTGCCAGCAGCTTCGACAGGGTCTATGGCTACACCTTC. Encoded protein: CASSFDRVYGYTF.

This rearrangement joins TRBV5-1 to TRBJ2-3, with unresolved D. The V end was cut by 4 bases, the J end by 1 base, with 13 bases between. Germline CDR1 reads SGHRS; CDR2 reads YFSETQ. The CDR3 has 15 residues. CDR3 bases: TGCGCCAGCAGCGCAGCTGGGGTACGCACAGATACGCAGTATTTT. This gives the protein CASSAAGVRTDTQYF.

The rearrangement links TRBV7-8 to TRBJ1-1, with D unresolved. This CDR3 contains 15 residues. Deletions cut 1 base from V and 1 base from J, with 10 bases between. Germline V gene lookup returns CDR1 SGHVS and CDR2 FQNEAQ. The CDR3 nucleotides read TGTGCCAGCAGCTTAGTTCTAACCGGGAACACTGAAGCTTTCTTT. This gives the protein CASSLVLTGNTEAFF.

The V and J genes are TRBV9 and TRBJ2-7; TRBD2 aligns across 11 bases. Germline V gene lookup returns CDR1 SGDLS and CDR2 YYNGEE. The CDR3 is 15 amino acids. V dropped 4 bases and J dropped 5; count of bases not matched to a gene: 8. The CDR3 bases are TGTGCCAGCAGCCAGACGGGGACTAGCGGACACGAGCAGTACTTC. The encoded protein is CASSQTGTSGHEQYF.

The chain combines TRBV2 with TRBJ1-2; no firm D call. The V gene's germline CDR1 is SNHLY and CDR2 FYNNEI. The CDR3 contains 11 residues. The germline V and J ends were trimmed by 4 bases and 8 bases, with 8 bases remaining between them. CDR3 protein: CASSVGWGYTF. CDR3 in DNA: TGTGCCAGCAGTGTGGGCTGGGGCTACACCTTC.

The CDR3 coding sequence is TGTGCCAGCAGCTTACAGGGAGGGTTATACAATGAGCAGTTCTTC. It codes for CASSLQGGLYNEQFF. The chain carries TRBV7-2 and TRBJ2-1; 7 bases map to TRBD2. Per germline, CDR1 SGHTA and CDR2 FQGNSA. The trim removed 2 bases at V and 4 bases at J, leaving 5 bases unmatched. CDR3 length: 15 residues.

This clone was recorded only once. The chain's CDR3 is CAWSDTIRNQPQHF. The CDR3 nucleotides read TGTGCCTGGAGTGACACAATACGGAATCAGCCCCAGCATTTT. This chain links TRBV30 with TRBJ1-5; D not resolved. CDR3 length equals 14 residues. V was cut by 1 base and J by 4 bases, with 11 bases left in between. Per the germline V gene, CDR1 is GTSNPN and CDR2 is SVGIG (reference sequence). The full variable domain, with the rest looked up from reference TRBV30 and TRBJ1-5, is SQTIHQWPATLVQPVGSPLSLECTVEGTSNPNLYWYRQAAGRGLQLLFYSVGIGQISSEVPQNLSASRPQDRQFILSSKKLLLSDSGFYLCAWSDTIRNQPQHFGDGTRLSIL.

The chain has TRBV7-2 and TRBJ2-1, with TRBD1 matching 7 bases. CDR3 length equals 12 residues. From germline, CDR1 is SGHTA and CDR2 FQGNSA. V was pared by 0 bases and J by 15 bases, with 5 bases of the junction left unmatched. This chain's CDR3 is CASSLAGGNRFF. For the CDR3, the DNA is TGTGCCAGCAGCTTAGCAGGGGGCAATAGGTTCTTC. Full variable domain (missing parts from reference TRBV7-2 and TRBJ2-1): GAGVSQSPSNKVTEKGKDVELRCDPISGHTALYWYRQSLGQGLEFLIYFQGNSAPDKSGLPSDRFSAERTGGSVSTLTIQRTQQEDSAVYLCASSLAGGNRFFGPGTRLTVL.

This clone has a single count. The V gene is TRBV5-4, the J gene TRBJ2-6; TRBD1 agrees at 7 bases. The CDR3 loop spans 16 amino acids. The V gene's germline CDR1 is SGHNT and CDR2 YYREEE (reference sequence). With 4 bases clipped from V and 0 bases from J, the junction kept 4 bases outside the gene matches. CDR3 DNA sequence: TGTGCCAGCAGCATAGGGACAGCCTCTGGGGCCAACGTCCTGACTTTC. Protein sequence: CASSIGTASGANVLTF.

CDR3 bases: TGTGCCAGCAGCTTCGGAACCGGGACAGCTTCCAGGCAGTACTTC. Translating it yields CASSFGTGTASRQYF. The chain joins TRBV7-2 to TRBJ2-7; 7 bases fit TRBD1. The ends lost 3 bases at V and 9 bases at J; junction bases unmatched: 14. Germline V CDR1 and CDR2: SGHTA, FQGNSA. The CDR3 has 15 amino acids.

This chain joins TRBV18 and TRBJ1-3, with a tentative D call TRBD1 (5 bases). The ends were cut back, 5 bases at V and 4 bases at J, with 21 bases in the middle. The CDR3 is 17 amino acids. Germline V gives CDR1 KGHSH, CDR2 LQKENI. The DNA of the CDR3 is TGTGCCAGCTCAATGGTATATGAGGGGACTACAGGAAACACCATATATTTT. This codes for CASSMVYEGTTGNTIYF.

The gene calls are TRBV7-7 and TRBJ1-1; unclear D gene. This CDR3 is 13 amino acids long. Germline loops: CDR1 SSHAT, CDR2 FNYEAQ (reference sequence). Trimming stripped 5 bases from V and 1 base from J, with 8 bases between. Here the CDR3 DNA reads TGTGCCAGCAGCCAGACGCCGAACACTGAAGCTTTCTTT. The encoded protein is CASSQTPNTEAFF.

The V and J genes are TRBV5-1 and TRBJ1-4; unclear D gene. Germline loops: CDR1 SGHRS, CDR2 YFSETQ. V was cut by 4 bases and J by 4 bases, with 20 bases left in between. This CDR3 is 17 amino acids long. Here the CDR3 DNA reads TGCGCCAGCAGCCCTTCCCTGGACGTGTACGGTAATGAAAAACTGTTTTTT. It codes for CASSPSLDVYGNEKLFF.

This chain uses TRBV7-8 with TRBJ2-1, with D possibly TRBD1 on 5 matching bases. The CDR3 has 17 residues. V lost 0 bases, J lost 4 bases, and 16 bases lay in between. Germline assignment: CDR1 SGHVS and CDR2 FQNEAQ. CDR3 in amino acids: CASSLARSLGEYNEQFF. The CDR3, as DNA: TGTGCCAGCAGCTTAGCAAGGTCCCTAGGGGAATACAATGAGCAGTTCTTC.

In its sample, this clone was seen once. The rearrangement links TRBV2 to TRBJ2-7; no clear D. The CDR3 extends over 11 amino acids. The V gene's germline CDR1 is SNHLY and CDR2 FYNNEI. Between the trimmed V and J ends, which lost 10 bases and 5 bases, there was a span of 12 bases. The CDR3 bases are TGTGCCACCCTCTACCACAACGAGCAGTACTTC. Translating gives CATLYHNEQYF. Using reference TRBV2 and TRBJ2-7 for the parts outside the CDR3, the full variable domain is EPEVTQTPSHQVTQMGQEVILRCVPISNHLYFYWYRQILGQKVEFLVSFYNNEISEKSEIFDDQFSVERPDGSNFTLKIRSTKLEDSAMYFCATLYHNEQYFGPGTRLTVT.

The rearrangement joins TRBV28 to TRBJ1-1; 8 bases map to TRBD1. The V and J ends lost 6 bases and 8 bases, in that order; junction bases with no gene match: 8. The germline V gene has CDR1 MDHEN and CDR2 SYDVKM. The CDR3 extends over 13 amino acids. The CDR3 region has the DNA TGTGCCAGCAGGACTACAGGGGGGTCAGAAGCTTTCTTT. It translates to CASRTTGGSEAFF.

The rearrangement joins TRBV14 to TRBJ1-1; no firm D call. In germline, CDR1 is SGHDN, CDR2 FVKESK. There are 13 residues in the CDR3. Trimming removed 4 bases at V and 1 base at J, with 7 bases between. CDR3: CASSLRTNTEAFF. The CDR3 region has the DNA TGTGCCAGCAGCCTCCGGACGAACACTGAAGCTTTCTTT.

The rearrangement uses TRBV9 and TRBJ2-7; TRBD2 agrees at 7 bases. CDR1 is SGDLS and CDR2 is YYNGEE in the germline V gene. J lost 6 bases, V lost 0 bases, and 3 bases had no gene match. This CDR3 region has 13 residues. CDR3 sequence (DNA): TGTGCCAGCAGCGTAGTCCGCGGGAGCGAGCAGTACTTC. Its translation is CASSVVRGSEQYF. Based on the CDR3 plus reference TRBV9 and TRBJ2-7, the full variable domain is DSGVTQTPKHLITATGQRVTLRCSPRSGDLSVYWYQQSLDQGLQFLIQYYNGEERAKGNILERFSAQQFPDLHSELNLSSLELGDSALYFCASSVVRGSEQYFGPGTRLTVT.

The chain has TRBV6-1 and TRBJ1-2; D unclear. Germline CDR1 reads MNHNS; CDR2 reads SASEGT. The germline V and J ends were trimmed by 4 bases and 0 bases, with 9 bases remaining between them. The CDR3 extends over 14 amino acids. CDR3 sequence reads: CASSVDGANYGYTF. As DNA, the CDR3 is TGTGCCAGCAGTGTGGACGGCGCTAACTATGGCTACACCTTC.

Notes on this clone: The same CDR3 can be traced to other DNA sequences in this sample. The rearrangement links TRBV28 to TRBJ1-2; 8 bases fit TRBD1. Germline V CDR1 and CDR2: MDHEN, SYDVKM. The CDR3 extends over 13 amino acids. Trimming at V came to 6 bases and at J to 4 bases, leaving 4 bases not matched to a gene. The CDR3 nucleotides are TGTGCCAGCAGCTTCACAGGGGGCTATGGCTACACCTTC. Its protein is CASSFTGGYGYTF.

The chain recombines TRBV7-9 with TRBJ1-1, with 7 bases fitting TRBD1. The CDR3 totals 15 residues. V trimming: 3 bases; J trimming: 0 bases; junction bases outside the gene matches: 4. Germline V gives CDR1 SEHNR, CDR2 FQNEAQ (reference sequence). DNA of the CDR3: TGTGCCAGCAGCTTCCAAGGACAGGTGAACACTGAAGCTTTCTTT. Protein: CASSFQGQVNTEAFF.

The chain combines TRBV9 with TRBJ2-1; 10 bases agree with TRBD2. The germline gives CDR1 SGDLS, CDR2 YYNGEE. The CDR3 has 15 residues. After removal of 5 bases from V and 0 bases from J, the junction contained 2 bases not matched to a gene. The CDR3 sequence is CASSSGRTSYNEQFF. DNA of the CDR3: TGTGCCAGCAGTAGCGGGAGGACCTCCTACAATGAGCAGTTCTTC.

This chain links TRBV9 with TRBJ2-7, with a weak D call TRBD1 (6 bases). The germline V and J ends were trimmed by 1 base and 3 bases, with 14 bases remaining between them. CDR1 and CDR2 (germline): SGDLS, YYNGEE. The CDR3 runs 15 residues. The CDR3: CASSVSTGAHYEQYF. The CDR3 nucleotides read TGTGCCAGCAGCGTATCGACAGGCGCACACTACGAGCAGTACTTC.

The chain uses TRBV5-1 and TRBJ2-3; 7 bases fit TRBD1. CDR3 length: 17 amino acids. Germline loops: CDR1 SGHRS, CDR2 YFSETQ. Trimming removed 4 bases from V and 0 bases from J; junction bases left unmatched: 11. The DNA of the CDR3 is TGCGCCAGCAGCCGACGGGTAGACAGGGCAAGCACAGATACGCAGTATTTT. Translated: CASSRRVDRASTDTQYF.

The V and J genes are TRBV7-3 and TRBJ2-3; 7 bases map to TRBD2. The CDR3 length is 15 residues. From germline, CDR1 is SGHTA and CDR2 FQGTGA. The J segment lost 2 bases and the V segment lost 3 bases, leaving 5 bases of the junction unmatched. The CDR3 is CASSFDGRPTDTQYF. CDR3 DNA: TGTGCCAGCAGCTTCGACGGGAGGCCCACAGATACGCAGTATTTT.

The chain combines TRBV5-1 with TRBJ2-7, with TRBD2 matching over 11 bases. Trimming took 0 bases from V and 6 from J; bases not matched to a gene: 8. The germline gives CDR1 SGHRS, CDR2 YFSETQ. The length of the CDR3 is 16 residues. The CDR3 reads CASSLVPSGGMVEQYF. The CDR3 DNA follows: TGCGCCAGCAGCTTGGTACCTAGCGGGGGGATGGTCGAGCAGTACTTC.

The chain employs TRBV2 and TRBJ2-4; a possible D gene is TRBD1 (6 bases). Trimming shortened V by 8 bases and J by 0 bases, and 20 bases separated the two germline ends. Per the germline V gene, CDR1 is SNHLY and CDR2 is FYNNEI. This CDR3 has 17 residues. The CDR3 here is CASPPDRQSLAKNIQYF. Here the CDR3 DNA reads TGTGCCAGCCCCCCTGACAGGCAATCACTAGCCAAAAACATTCAGTACTTC.